This T cell receptor beta chain derives from a study of blood T cells in healthy people across ages. Then a second PCR, running about 6 to 12 cycles, was carried out with a sample-barcoded 5' primer and a J-beta primer mix. TCRdb fed the 5' RACE reads into MiXCR, producing one record per CDR3 protein. The sample records hundreds of thousands of distinct CDR3 sequences, under 30% being singletons. Total RNA, at least 5.5 micrograms per sample, came from PBMCs. Per the germline V gene, CDR1 is LGHNA and CDR2 is YSLEER. CDR3 length equals 14 residues. The V end lost 0 bases, the J end lost 8 bases, and 10 bases lay between the germline ends. At least ten counts were recorded for this clonotype. Its cognate antigen is unknown. Study outcomes and limitations: Researchers said unsorted PBMCs prevented a conclusive naive versus antigen-experienced comparison.

J is TRBJ1-4 and V is TRBV4-3; no clear D. The TCR was taken from a woman aged 80 or over in good health. Sequencing input: blood. CDR3 protein: CASSQDYLPEKLFF. The CDR3 DNA reads as TGCGCCAGCAGCCAAGATTACCTCCCCGAAAAACTGTTTTTT.